The 8 T cell receptor beta chains listed next were all sequenced from one sample in a study of blood T cell repertoires in COVID-19. Method: immunoSEQ multiplex PCR; TCRdb's copy keeps in-frame clones and lacks some. The data hold about 88,000 clones, with about 88% observed a single time. Sequenced sample: peripheral blood. Receptor source: a woman older than 75 with acute or convalescent COVID-19.

V usage is TRBV19 and J usage is TRBJ1-4; 7 nucleotides line up with TRBD1. Trimming removed 5 bases from V and 5 bases from J; junction bases left unmatched: 11. The CDR3 sequence is 16 residues long. Germline-derived CDR1 and CDR2 are LNHDA and SQIVND (reference sequence). The CDR3 here is CASSQNTGVPNEKLFF. CDR3 DNA: TGTGCCAGTAGTCAAAACACAGGGGTCCCAAATGAAAAACTGTTTTTT.

This sequence joins TRBV7-9 and TRBJ1-4; no clear D. Germline values: CDR1 SEHNR, CDR2 FQNEAQ (reference sequence). With 5 bases removed from V and 4 bases from J, the gap between germline ends came to 11 bases. The CDR3 totals 14 residues. DNA for the CDR3: TGTGCCAGCAGCCCTCAGAGCGGTAATGAAAAACTGTTTTTT. Translation gives CASSPQSGNEKLFF.

The V and J genes are TRBV5-1 and TRBJ2-3; TRBD1 aligns across 7 bases. Germline CDR1 reads SGHRS; CDR2 reads YFSETQ. The CDR3 length is 14 residues. The trim removed 2 bases at V and 2 bases at J, leaving 2 bases unmatched. CDR3 in amino acids: CASSLQGITDTQYF. The CDR3 DNA sequence: TGCGCCAGCAGCTTACAGGGGATCACAGATACGCAGTATTTT.

The chain carries TRBV28 and TRBJ1-1; D might be TRBD1 (6 bases). The V gene lost 8 bases and the J gene lost 2 bases, with 15 bases spanning the gap. The CDR3 spans 14 residues. The germline gives CDR1 MDHEN, CDR2 SYDVKM. CDR3 sequence reads: CASGLAGANTEAFF. In nucleotides, the CDR3 is TGTGCCAGCGGACTCGCAGGGGCTAACACTGAAGCTTTCTTT.

The rearrangement joins TRBV12-3 or TRBV12-4 to TRBJ1-4; possible D gene TRBD1, 5 bases. The CDR3 covers 13 residues. Trimming removed 6 bases at V and 5 bases at J, with 10 bases between. The DNA of the CDR3 is TGTGCCAGCAGCAGGGACTCAAATGAAAAACTGTTTTTT. It translates to CASSRDSNEKLFF.

The chain joins TRBV7-2 to TRBJ2-7; TRBD1 agrees at 8 bases. Germline CDR1 and CDR2: SGHTA and FQGNSA. The CDR3 spans 15 residues. J was trimmed by 1 base and V by 3 bases; bases with no gene match: 5. The CDR3, as DNA: TGTGCCAGCAGCTTCCGACAGGGGTTATCCTACGAGCAGTACTTC. This gives the protein CASSFRQGLSYEQYF.

This chain links TRBV7-2 with TRBJ2-7; TRBD1 agrees at 7 bases. Looked up from germline, CDR1 is SGHTA and CDR2 is FQGNSA. The CDR3 has 15 residues. The V gene end was trimmed by 5 bases and the J gene end by 1 base; junction bases not matched to a gene: 8. The CDR3 DNA reads as TGTGCCAGCAGCCCCCAGACAGGGACATCCTACGAGCAGTACTTC. This gives the protein CASSPQTGTSYEQYF.

The rearrangement joins TRBV28 to TRBJ1-2, with D hard to call. Germline lookup yields CDR1 MDHEN and CDR2 SYDVKM. With 5 bases removed from V and 5 bases from J, the gap between germline ends came to 9 bases. This CDR3 is 12 amino acids long. CDR3 DNA: TGTGCCAGCAGTGCGCCCCTATATGGCTACACCTTC. As protein: CASSAPLYGYTF.